A single sample gave rise to the 29 T cell receptor beta chains below, sequenced in a study of T-cell memory formation after mild COVID-19. TCRdb reanalysed the 5' RACE reads using MiXCR and keeps one entry per CDR3 protein. The sample lists some 150,000 distinct CDR3 sequences; roughly a fifth were seen once. Sample: PBMCs or a T cell subset sorted from them (not recorded which). The receptor set was obtained from an adult woman who had mild COVID-19 (a few samples of this study predate the infection). Cell type and time point are not known.

The chain has TRBV7-3 and TRBJ2-2; TRBD2 matches 12 bases. Germline assignment: CDR1 SGHTA and CDR2 FQGTGA. This CDR3 region has 16 residues. Losses at the gene ends were 5 bases for V and 6 bases for J; bases not matched to a gene: 7. The CDR3 is CASSPLGLAGAGELFF. CDR3 bases: TGTGCCAGCAGCCCACTGGGACTAGCGGGCGCCGGGGAGCTGTTTTTT.

This clonotype came up a few times. The rearrangement joins TRBV6-2 or TRBV6-3 to TRBJ2-7; D could derive from TRBD1 or TRBD2 (6 bases each). Trimming removed 0 bases at V and 3 bases at J, with 21 bases between. This CDR3 has 18 residues. Germline V CDR1 and CDR2: MNHEY, SVGEGT. The CDR3 is CASSYSQGHSGQSYEQYF. In nucleotides, the CDR3 is TGTGCCAGCAGTTACTCACAGGGTCACAGCGGGCAAAGCTACGAGCAGTACTTC.

This clonotype was picked up a small number of times. V gene TRBV4-2 combines with J gene TRBJ2-1, with 8 positions matching TRBD2. V lost 4 bases and J lost 5; bases outside the gene matches: 13. The CDR3 consists of 17 residues. The germline V gene has CDR1 LGHNA and CDR2 YNFKEQ. In DNA, the CDR3 is TGTGCCAGCAGCCCCGGCTCGCGGGAGGCCCCTCACAATGAGCAGTTCTTC. Translation gives CASSPGSREAPHNEQFF.

The chain carries TRBV12-3 or TRBV12-4 and TRBJ2-3; D might be TRBD2 (6 bases). Trimming cost V 6 bases and J 3 bases, with 13 bases left between them. The CDR3 is made up of 14 amino acids. The CDR3 nucleotides read TGTGCCAGCAGCCCGGCGGCGGGGACAGATACGCAGTATTTT. Protein sequence: CASSPAAGTDTQYF.

V usage is TRBV11-2 and J usage is TRBJ1-1, with TRBD1 identical over 7 bases. V was pared by 1 base and J by 1 base, with 3 bases of the junction left unmatched. Germline V lookup: CDR1 SGHAT, CDR2 FQNNGV. CDR3 length: 15 residues. Written as DNA, the CDR3 is TGTGCCAGCAGCTTAGCAGGGGGGTGGAACACTGAAGCTTTCTTT. Translating gives CASSLAGGWNTEAFF.

The table lists this clonotype with a few counts. The chain has TRBV18 and TRBJ2-5; TRBD2 aligns across 11 bases. This CDR3 is 14 amino acids long. Germline-derived CDR1 and CDR2 are KGHSH and LQKENI. Germline trimming cut 8 bases from V and 3 bases from J; bases unmatched to any gene: 5. CDR3 region: CASHQGLAEETQYF. CDR3 nucleotides: TGTGCCAGCCACCAGGGACTAGCGGAAGAGACCCAGTACTTC.

This clonotype was seen a few times. The chain combines TRBV2 with TRBJ1-1; D uncertain. CDR1 is SNHLY and CDR2 is FYNNEI in the germline V gene. V lost 2 bases to trimming and J lost 0 bases, with 13 bases between them. This CDR3 has 16 residues. CDR3 in DNA: TGTGCCAGCAGTGAACCGCCCGGACGGCTGAACACTGAAGCTTTCTTT. As protein: CASSEPPGRLNTEAFF.

V is TRBV12-3 or TRBV12-4 and J is TRBJ2-7; D may be TRBD1 (6 bases). Trimming took 2 bases from V and 7 from J, leaving 12 bases between them. This CDR3 region has 13 residues. CDR3 sequence (DNA): TGTGCCAGCAGTTTAACCGGGACACCTGAGCAGTACTTC. Its translation: CASSLTGTPEQYF.

CDR3 sequence reads: CASSQGQPNQPQHF. For the CDR3, the DNA is TGCGCCAGCAGCCAGGGACAGCCAAATCAGCCCCAGCATTTT. The V and J genes are TRBV5-1 and TRBJ1-5, with 7 bases matching TRBD1. The CDR3 extends over 14 amino acids. After removal of 4 bases from V and 4 bases from J, the junction contained 5 bases not matched to a gene. Germline-derived CDR1 and CDR2 are SGHRS and YFSETQ.

This clonotype was seen a few times. The genes are TRBV5-1 and TRBJ2-7, with TRBD2 identical over 12 bases. J was trimmed by 6 bases and V by 0 bases; bases with no gene match: 4. Germline-derived CDR1 and CDR2 are SGHRS and YFSETQ. The CDR3 runs 15 residues. The DNA of the CDR3 is TGCGCCAGCAGCTTGGTACTAGCGGGAGGATCCGAGCAGTACTTC. Its protein is CASSLVLAGGSEQYF.

This chain uses TRBV20-1 with TRBJ2-3; D is possibly TRBD1 (5 bases). This CDR3 contains 15 residues. Germline V gene data show CDR1 as DFQATT and CDR2 as SNEGSKA (reference sequence). V was cut by 1 base and J by 2 bases, with 13 bases left in between. CDR3 DNA: TGCAGTGCTAGAGGGGGCCCTGGGAACACAGATACGCAGTATTTT. This encodes CSARGGPGNTDTQYF.

This clonotype was counted at least ten times. The genes are TRBV20-1 and TRBJ2-1; 10 bases agree with TRBD2. CDR1 DFQATT and CDR2 SNEGSKA come from the germline V gene (reference sequence). Trimming cost V 0 bases and J 3 bases; bases outside gene matches: 5. This CDR3 comprises 16 residues. The CDR3 sequence: CSAREGAGGIYNEQFF. CDR3 nucleotides: TGCAGTGCTAGAGAAGGAGCGGGAGGGATCTACAATGAGCAGTTCTTC.

This clonotype came up a few times. The chain is built from TRBV18 and TRBJ2-2; 8 bases map to TRBD1. From germline, CDR1 is KGHSH and CDR2 LQKENI. This CDR3 is 13 amino acids long. Losses at the gene ends were 8 bases for V and 5 bases for J; bases not matched to a gene: 4. In DNA, the CDR3 is TGTGCCAGCCCAGGGGGCGCGACCGGGGAGCTGTTTTTT. Amino acid sequence: CASPGGATGELFF.

J is TRBJ2-3 and V is TRBV20-1, with 9 bases lining up with TRBD2. Germline V gives CDR1 DFQATT, CDR2 SNEGSKA (reference sequence). Losses at the gene ends were 8 bases for V and 6 bases for J; bases not matched to a gene: 12. CDR3 size: 14 residues. This CDR3 reads CSPDKAGGPDTQYF. The DNA of the CDR3 is TGCAGTCCTGATAAGGCGGGGGGGCCGGATACGCAGTATTTT.

This clonotype has more than one count but fewer than ten. In DNA form, the CDR3 reads TGCGCCAGCACGAAGACTAGCGGGTATAGCACAGATACGCAGTATTTT. This gives the protein CASTKTSGYSTDTQYF. The chain employs TRBV5-1 and TRBJ2-3; 10 nucleotides agree with TRBD2. The CDR3 covers 16 residues. Germline CDR1 reads SGHRS; CDR2 reads YFSETQ. Losses at the gene ends were 6 bases for V and 0 bases for J; bases not matched to a gene: 7.

This chain connects TRBV18 to TRBJ2-7; D not certain. The CDR3 consists of 12 residues. CDR1 is KGHSH and CDR2 is LQKENI in the germline V gene. Trimming removed 5 bases from V and 2 bases from J, with 7 bases in between. The DNA for the CDR3 is TGTGCCAGCTCAACGACAACCTACGAGCAGTACTTC. Encoded protein: CASSTTTYEQYF.

This clonotype turned up a few times. The J gene is TRBJ2-3, the V gene TRBV12-3 or TRBV12-4; 11 bases agree with TRBD2. The CDR3 extends over 17 amino acids. V gave up 1 base and J gave up 0 bases; unmatched junction bases: 3. The CDR3 DNA follows: TGTGCCAGCAGTTTAGGACTAGCGGGACCGAGCACAGATACGCAGTATTTT. This gives the protein CASSLGLAGPSTDTQYF.

V and J are TRBV11-2 and TRBJ1-1; D is unclear. V gave up 1 base and J gave up 5 bases, with 14 bases separating them. The CDR3 is 15 amino acids. Looked up from germline, CDR1 is SGHAT and CDR2 is FQNNGV. Here the CDR3 reads CASSLASTEWTEAFF. In nucleotides, the CDR3 is TGTGCCAGCAGCTTAGCCTCCACCGAATGGACTGAAGCTTTCTTT.

In this sample, this clonotype turned up a few times. V is TRBV12-3 or TRBV12-4 and J is TRBJ2-7; D may be TRBD2 (6 bases). The CDR3 spans 14 residues. Deletions cut 6 bases from V and 0 bases from J, with 12 bases between. The CDR3 DNA sequence: TGTGCCAGCAGGGAACTAGCCACCTCCTACGAGCAGTACTTC. It yields the protein CASRELATSYEQYF.

This clonotype was picked up a small number of times. The V call is TRBV18, the J call TRBJ2-1, with 7 bases matching TRBD1. The CDR3 length is 14 residues. V shed 6 bases and J 3 bases; nucleotides not matched to a gene: 5. Germline loops: CDR1 KGHSH, CDR2 LQKENI. CDR3: CASSPTGDYNEQFF. CDR3 nucleotides: TGTGCCAGCTCTCCCACAGGGGACTACAATGAGCAGTTCTTC.

The sample holds many counts of this clonotype. V gene TRBV12-3 or TRBV12-4 combines with J gene TRBJ1-1; 8 bases line up with TRBD1. Trimming removed 6 bases from V and 2 bases from J; junction bases left unmatched: 5. The length of the CDR3 is 14 residues. The CDR3 DNA reads as TGTGCCAGCAGGCACGACAGGGGAAACACTGAAGCTTTCTTT. Amino acid sequence: CASRHDRGNTEAFF.

This clonotype was counted between two and nine times. The chain combines TRBV5-1 with TRBJ2-1; D remains ambiguous. Germline V lookup: CDR1 SGHRS, CDR2 YFSETQ. Trimming shortened V by 0 bases and J by 10 bases, and 5 bases separated the two germline ends. This CDR3 region has 11 residues. This CDR3 reads CASSLGQEQFF. The DNA for the CDR3 is TGCGCCAGCAGCTTGGGGCAAGAGCAGTTCTTC.

This clonotype was counted a few times. J is TRBJ1-2 and V is TRBV5-1, with D perhaps matching TRBD1 (6 bases). The CDR3 has 14 residues. With 4 bases removed from V and 1 base from J, the gap between germline ends came to 11 bases. In germline, CDR1 is SGHRS, CDR2 YFSETQ. The CDR3 DNA is TGCGCCAGCAGCGCATACAGGGATAACTATGGCTACACCTTC. Its protein product is CASSAYRDNYGYTF.

The sample holds a few counts of this clonotype. This rearrangement joins TRBV6-6 to TRBJ1-1; D is perhaps TRBD1 (5 bases). The germline gives CDR1 MNHNY, CDR2 SVGAGI (reference sequence). Trimming removed 2 bases from V and 5 bases from J, with 15 bases in between. CDR3 length: 15 residues. This CDR3 is CASSYRLGRTTEAFF. CDR3 nucleotides: TGTGCCAGCAGTTACAGGCTAGGTAGGACAACTGAAGCTTTCTTT.

The CDR3 spells CASSLTVLAGEYNEQFF. Here the CDR3 DNA reads TGTGCCAGCAGCTTGACCGTGCTAGCGGGAGAGTACAATGAGCAGTTCTTC. V is TRBV5-4 and J is TRBJ2-1; 10 bases agree with TRBD2. The germline CDR1 and CDR2 sequences are SGHNT and YYREEE (reference sequence). CDR3 length equals 17 residues. Germline trimming cut 1 base from V and 4 bases from J; bases unmatched to any gene: 8.

This clonotype was seen only a few times. The rearrangement joins TRBV12-5 to TRBJ2-1; 7 nucleotides align to TRBD2. There are 12 residues in the CDR3. The germline V gene has CDR1 LGHNT and CDR2 FRNRAP. V shed 5 bases and J 12 bases; nucleotides not matched to a gene: 7. CDR3 protein: CASGPAAGVQFF. DNA for the CDR3: TGTGCTAGTGGTCCCGCTGCGGGAGTGCAGTTCTTC.

The table lists this clonotype with a few counts. V and J are TRBV18 and TRBJ2-7; TRBD2 aligns across 11 bases. J lost 3 bases, V lost 2 bases, and 3 bases had no gene match. The CDR3 consists of 15 residues. The germline V gene has CDR1 KGHSH and CDR2 LQKENI. CDR3 protein: CASSPIGTSGYEQYF. CDR3 nucleotides: TGTGCCAGCTCACCAATCGGGACTAGCGGCTACGAGCAGTACTTC. Drawing the rest from reference TRBV18 and TRBJ2-7, the complete variable domain is NAGVMQNPRHLVRRRGQEARLRCSPMKGHSHVYWYRQLPEEGLKFMVYLQKENIIDESGMPKERFSAEFPKEGPSILRIQQVVRGDSAAYFCASSPIGTSGYEQYFGPGTRLTVT.

In its sample, this clonotype was seen many times. The chain employs TRBV5-4 and TRBJ2-7; 7 bases are shared with TRBD2. The CDR3 totals 17 residues. Trimming at V came to 0 bases and at J to 2 bases, leaving 11 bases not matched to a gene. CDR1 is SGHNT and CDR2 is YYREEE in the germline V gene (reference sequence). As DNA, the CDR3 is TGTGCCAGCAGCTTGGCAGTTGGGAGGGGACCAGCCTACGAGCAGTACTTC. This encodes CASSLAVGRGPAYEQYF. Looking up the rest from reference TRBV5-4 and TRBJ2-7 gives the full variable domain: ETGVTQSPTHLIKTRGQQVTLRCSSQSGHNTVSWYQQALGQGPQFIFQYYREEENGRGNFPPRFSGLQFPNYSSELNVNALELDDSALYLCASSLAVGRGPAYEQYFGPGTRLTVT.

This clonotype was found a few times. For the CDR3, the DNA is TGTGCCAGCAGCTTGGGTGGCGGGAGACGCGACAATGAGCAGTTCTTC. Amino acids: CASSLGGGRRDNEQFF. The chain links TRBV7-9 to TRBJ2-1; 7 bases line up with TRBD2. Germline values: CDR1 SEHNR, CDR2 FQNEAQ (reference sequence). V was clipped by 3 bases and J by 5 bases; unmatched bases: 10. The length of the CDR3 is 16 residues.